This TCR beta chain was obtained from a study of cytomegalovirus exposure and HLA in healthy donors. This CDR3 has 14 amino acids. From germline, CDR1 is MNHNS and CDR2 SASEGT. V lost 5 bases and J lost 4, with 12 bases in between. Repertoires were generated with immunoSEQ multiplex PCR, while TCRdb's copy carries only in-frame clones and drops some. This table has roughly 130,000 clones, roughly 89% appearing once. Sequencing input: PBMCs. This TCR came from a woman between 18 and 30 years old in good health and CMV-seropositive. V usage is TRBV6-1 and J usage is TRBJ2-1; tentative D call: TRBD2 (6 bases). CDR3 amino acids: CASSRDLVYNEQFF. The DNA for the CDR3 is TGTGCCAGCAGTCGGGACTTGGTGTACAATGAGCAGTTCTTC.